These T cell receptor beta chains were read from a single sample in a study of blood T cell repertoires in COVID-19. The protocol was immunoSEQ multiplex PCR, while the TCRdb copy is restricted to in-frame clones and leaves out a portion. The table has 250,000 to 300,000 clones, approximately 89% seen once. Sequencing was performed on peripheral blood. Receptors were obtained from a woman aged 60-75 years with acute or convalescent COVID-19. The CDR3 runs from the conserved cysteine through the conserved F or W. D genes are given only for firm matches. Some rows have no size entry. The others give once, few or many, or a class for an expanded clone.

j_call clone_size v_call d_call cdr3_nt cdr3_aa
TRBJ2-1 once TRBV27 NA TGTGCCAGCGATTCAGGGGCTAGCTCCTACAATGAGCAGTTCTTC CASDSGASSYNEQFF
TRBJ1-5 NA TRBV4-1 TRBD1 TGCGCCAGCAGCCGAGTACAGGGGGGGGATCAGCCCCAGCATTTT CASSRVQGGDQPQHF
TRBJ1-1 NA TRBV7-9 NA TGTGCCAGCAGCTTTCTTCGGGGAGGCACTGAAGCTTTCTTT CASSFLRGGTEAFF
TRBJ2-7 few TRBV4-2 NA TGTGCCAGCAGCCACACAACCGGGATCTCCTACGAGCAGTACTTC CASSHTTGISYEQYF
TRBJ1-5 NA TRBV2 NA TGTGCCAGCAAGCGGGGTTCGGGCAATCAGCCCCAGCATTTT CASKRGSGNQPQHF
TRBJ1-2 NA TRBV5-6 TRBD1 TGTGCCAGCAGCCCTACCGGGACAGATTATGGCTACACCTTC CASSPTGTDYGYTF
TRBJ1-5 NA TRBV6-2/TRBV6-3 NA TGTGCCAGCAGTTACCACGACGTAAAGGGGCATCCCCAGCATTTT CASSYHDVKGHPQHF
TRBJ2-3 once TRBV19 TRBD1 TGTGCCAGTCTAAAGACAGGGGAAACAGATACGCAGTATTTT CASLKTGETDTQYF
TRBJ2-7 NA TRBV29-1 TRBD2 TGCAGCGTTCAAGGGGGGACTAGCATAACCGAGCAGTACTTC CSVQGGTSITEQYF
TRBJ1-1 NA TRBV6-2/TRBV6-3 TRBD1 TGTGCCAGCAGTCGGGGGACAGGGGGCTTCCACGAAGCTTTCTTT CASSRGTGGFHEAFF
TRBJ1-1 NA TRBV21-1 NA TGTGCCAGCAGCAAAGGGACAGTGAACACTGAAGCTTTCTTT CASSKGTVNTEAFF
TRBJ2-3 once TRBV19 NA TGTGCCAGTACCCAGTCCTGGCAGACTAGCACAGATACGCAGTATTTT CASTQSWQTSTDTQYF
TRBJ2-3 NA TRBV7-6 TRBD1 TGTGCCAGCAGCTCGGACAGGGGGAGCACAGATACGCAGTATTTT CASSSDRGSTDTQYF
TRBJ1-5 NA TRBV27 TRBD1 TGTGCCAGCAGAGACAGGGCCTATAGCAATCAGCCCCAGCATTTT CASRDRAYSNQPQHF
TRBJ1-3 NA TRBV29-1 NA TGCAGCGTTGACGGCGGCTCTGGAAACACCATATATTTT CSVDGGSGNTIYF
TRBJ1-2 NA TRBV28 NA TGTGCCAGCAGTTTCAGTGGCAGGGAGGCCTATGGCTACACCTTC CASSFSGREAYGYTF
TRBJ1-2 NA TRBV12-3/TRBV12-4 NA TGTGCCAGCAGCCCGTCGGGCTATGGCTACACCTTC CASSPSGYGYTF
TRBJ2-2 once TRBV28 TRBD1 TGTGCCAGCAGTTTGTGGCAGGGGGATATCGGGGAGCTGTTTTTT CASSLWQGDIGELFF
TRBJ1-5 once TRBV19 NA TGTGCCAGTAAGGACAGACAAAATAGCAATCAGCCCCAGCATTTT CASKDRQNSNQPQHF
TRBJ2-7 NA TRBV4-3 NA TGCGCCAGCAGCCAAGATTCAGGCAGGGTTAACGAGCAGTACTTC CASSQDSGRVNEQYF
TRBJ2-4 NA TRBV11-2 NA TGTGCCAGCAGCTTAGACCCTAGTCGTAGGGGAAACATTCAGTACTTC CASSLDPSRRGNIQYF
TRBJ1-6 NA TRBV27 TRBD1 TGTGCCAGCAGTTTGTACGGGACAGCGAGTGATTCACCCCTCCACTTT CASSLYGTASDSPLHF
TRBJ2-7 once TRBV10-3 NA TGTGCCATCAGTGAGGCCAGGGACTCCTACGAGCAGTACTTC CAISEARDSYEQYF
TRBJ2-1 once TRBV25-1 NA TGTGCCAGCCAGCGGGCCCTCTACAATGAGCAGTTCTTC CASQRALYNEQFF
TRBJ2-1 NA TRBV27 NA TGTGCCAGCACCTTTCAGGGTCTGGGCAATGAGCAGTTCTTC CASTFQGLGNEQFF
TRBJ2-7 few TRBV30 TRBD2 TGTGCCTGGAGTTTTACTAGCGGGATGGTCCTCTACGAGCAGTACTTC CAWSFTSGMVLYEQYF
TRBJ1-4 NA TRBV6-2/TRBV6-3 NA TGTGCCAGCAGTTACGGAGCTAATGAAAAACTGTTTTTT CASSYGANEKLFF
TRBJ2-2 NA TRBV7-2 NA TGTGCCAGCAGCCTCTACCAGGGGCTTAACACCGGGGAGCTGTTTTTT CASSLYQGLNTGELFF
TRBJ1-1 NA TRBV29-1 NA TGCAGCGCAGCGGGGGAGTATAACACTGAAGCTTTCTTT CSAAGEYNTEAFF
TRBJ2-7 NA TRBV18 TRBD2 TGTGCCAGCTCACCTGGGACTAGCGGGAGACAGTACGAGCAGTACTTC CASSPGTSGRQYEQYF
TRBJ2-1 NA TRBV29-1 NA TGCAGCGTTGGTGGGAGCTCCTACAATGAGCAGTTCTTC CSVGGSSYNEQFF
TRBJ1-3 NA TRBV4-1 NA TGCGCCAGCAGCCAAGTAAGGGAGGGTGCTGGAAACACCATATATTTT CASSQVREGAGNTIYF
TRBJ2-7 NA TRBV27 TRBD2 TGTGCCAGCAGTCCGTGGACTAGCGGCTACGAGCAGTACTTC CASSPWTSGYEQYF
TRBJ2-7 NA TRBV18 TRBD1 TGTGCCAGCTCACCCCGGGACAGGGGTCCCTACGAGCAGTACTTC CASSPRDRGPYEQYF
TRBJ1-1 NA TRBV6-5 NA TGTGCCAGCAGTTACGGGCCTGGTGCTGAAGCTTTCTTT CASSYGPGAEAFF
TRBJ2-1 NA TRBV7-2 NA TGTGCCAGCAGCTTGTGGACTCCCGGGGGCAATGAGCAGTTCTTC CASSLWTPGGNEQFF
TRBJ2-3 NA TRBV11-2 TRBD2 TGTGCCAGCAGCTTCCTAGGACTAGCGGGGGCCCCGGATACGCAGTATTTT CASSFLGLAGAPDTQYF
TRBJ2-7 NA TRBV19 TRBD2 TGTGCCAGTAGTATAGGAGCTAGCGGCTCCTACGAGCAGTACTTC CASSIGASGSYEQYF
TRBJ2-7 NA TRBV19 TRBD1 TGTGCCAGTAGTACCACAGGGGGCGGCTACGAGCAGTACTTC CASSTTGGGYEQYF
TRBJ2-2 NA TRBV3-1/TRBV3-2 NA TGTGCCAGCAGCCAAGCTCAGGGGTTAGGAACCGGGGAGCTGTTTTTT CASSQAQGLGTGELFF
TRBJ1-4 NA TRBV18 TRBD1 TGTGCCAGCTCAGCAGCCCCGGGACAGGCTGAAAAACTGTTTTTT CASSAAPGQAEKLFF
TRBJ1-2 NA TRBV6-5 NA TGTGCCAGCAGAAGGGACACCTCCACTAACTATGGCTACACCTTC CASRRDTSTNYGYTF
TRBJ2-7 NA TRBV7-9 NA TGTGCCAGCAGCTTAAGTGGGGCTGTAGGGTTCGAGCAGTACTTC CASSLSGAVGFEQYF
TRBJ2-5 NA TRBV28 TRBD2 TGTGCCAGCAGGCTAGCGGGGGGGGACTTGGCCCAGTACTTC CASRLAGGDLAQYF
TRBJ2-2 NA TRBV18 NA TGTGCCAGCTCACCACGCTTCAGGGGATGGGACACCGGGGAGCTGTTTTTT CASSPRFRGWDTGELFF
TRBJ1-6 NA TRBV7-9 TRBD1 TGTGCCAGCAGTCGCACAGGGGCTAATTCACCCCTCCACTTT CASSRTGANSPLHF
TRBJ1-1 NA TRBV19 NA TGTGCCAGTAGTCCACAGGGCGGCACTGAAGCTTTCTTT CASSPQGGTEAFF
TRBJ2-1 NA TRBV6-2/TRBV6-3 NA TGTGCCAGCAGTATCCGGGACTCTAGGACGAGTGAGCAGTTCTTC CASSIRDSRTSEQFF
TRBJ1-5 NA TRBV7-2 NA TGTGCCAGCAGCTTCCAGGGTAGCAATCAGCCCCAGCATTTT CASSFQGSNQPQHF
TRBJ2-7 once TRBV15 TRBD1 TGTGCCACCAGCGCCCCTCATCTCCGGGACAGGGCCGAGCAGTACTTC CATSAPHLRDRAEQYF